Reported below is one TCR beta chain. Its matching antigen is unknown. Here immunoSEQ multiplex PCR was the method, and the copy in TCRdb shows in-frame clones only, minus some. The sample shows 300,000 to 400,000 clones, 73% of them seen only once. These data originate in a study of shared clonotypes between healthy human individuals. Study in general: Contributing individuals were two females and three males aged 18 to 49. Study-level results: Limited genetic and exposure-history diversity came from having few donors.

Germline V gene sequence: CDR1 SGDLS, CDR2 YYNGEE. This CDR3 is 12 amino acids long. Trimming removed 4 bases at V and 6 bases at J, with 9 bases between. The CD4+ fraction was divided into a CD45RA+ naive subset and a CD45RA-negative memory subset. This clonotype was sampled from a man aged 25 to 40 in good health. Material for sequencing was memory CD4+ T cells sorted from blood. Subset specified: CD45RA-negative fraction. This chain links TRBV9 with TRBJ2-3, with D unresolved. The CDR3 DNA follows: TGTGCCAGCAGCCCCCCCCGGGATACGCAGTATTTT. Translating gives CASSPPRDTQYF.